The rows below give T cell receptor beta chains drawn from one sample of a study of CD8 T cells in Susac syndrome. TCRdb re-called the immunoSEQ multiplex PCR reads with MiXCR, one entry per CDR3 protein. This table holds 160,000 or so distinct CDR3 sequences, approximately 96% found once. Material: CD8+ T cells from PBMCs. Receptors originate from a human donor with multiple sclerosis. Both conserved end residues are part of each CDR3. Each record gives: D gene, J gene, V gene, CDR3 DNA, CDR3 protein. The D gene is left open where the match is weak.

d_gene: .; j_gene: TRBJ2-7; v_gene: TRBV6-2/TRBV6-3; CDR3nt: TGTGCCAGCAGTTACTCGATGGCGGGGAACGAGCAGTACTTC; CDR3aa: CASSYSMAGNEQYF
d_gene: TRBD2; j_gene: TRBJ2-3; v_gene: TRBV27; CDR3nt: TGTGCCAGCAGTTACCTAGCGGGGACAACAGATACGCAGTATTTT; CDR3aa: CASSYLAGTTDTQYF
d_gene: .; j_gene: TRBJ2-1; v_gene: TRBV12-5; CDR3nt: TGTGCTAGTGGTATGACAGAGTTTTACAATGAGCAGTTCTTC; CDR3aa: CASGMTEFYNEQFF
d_gene: .; j_gene: TRBJ2-1; v_gene: TRBV7-6; CDR3nt: TGTGCCAGCAGCCCTAGACACAGGGCCCCCTACAATGAGCAGTTCTTC; CDR3aa: CASSPRHRAPYNEQFF
d_gene: .; j_gene: TRBJ2-1; v_gene: TRBV27; CDR3nt: TGTGCCAGCAGTTTTACAGGACGAGAGCAGTTCTTC; CDR3aa: CASSFTGREQFF
d_gene: .; j_gene: TRBJ2-5; v_gene: TRBV12-3/TRBV12-4; CDR3nt: TGTGCCAGCAGCCTTCGCCGGGGCCCCCGTCCAGAGACCCAGTACTTC; CDR3aa: CASSLRRGPRPETQYF
d_gene: TRBD1; j_gene: TRBJ2-2; v_gene: TRBV7-9; CDR3nt: TGTGCCAGCAGCCCCTATGGAAGGACAGGGGCTCCCACCGGGGAGCTGTTTTTT; CDR3aa: CASSPYGRTGAPTGELFF
d_gene: .; j_gene: TRBJ1-1; v_gene: TRBV14; CDR3nt: TGTGCCAGCAGCCCGTGGAACACTGAAGCTTTCTTT; CDR3aa: CASSPWNTEAFF
d_gene: .; j_gene: TRBJ2-7; v_gene: TRBV9; CDR3nt: TGTGCCAGCAGCGTAGGGTCCCTTCACGGCTACGAGCAGTACTTC; CDR3aa: CASSVGSLHGYEQYF
d_gene: .; j_gene: TRBJ2-7; v_gene: TRBV25-1; CDR3nt: TGTGCCAGCAGGGTAGGATCCTACGAGCAGTACTTC; CDR3aa: CASRVGSYEQYF
d_gene: .; j_gene: TRBJ1-2; v_gene: TRBV3-1; CDR3nt: TGTGCCAGCAGCCAAGAGGGACCACGGACCTTC; CDR3aa: CASSQEGPRTF
d_gene: .; j_gene: TRBJ1-2; v_gene: TRBV6-2/TRBV6-3; CDR3nt: TGTGCCAGCAGTTACTCGAAGCGAGGGGGATATGGCTACACCTTC; CDR3aa: CASSYSKRGGYGYTF
d_gene: .; j_gene: TRBJ2-4; v_gene: TRBV29-1; CDR3nt: TGCAGCGTGACCTATCCCTCGGACAGACAAGCCAAAAACATTCAGTACTTC; CDR3aa: CSVTYPSDRQAKNIQYF
d_gene: TRBD1; j_gene: TRBJ2-7; v_gene: TRBV20-1; CDR3nt: TGCAGTGCTAGAGACACCTCCGGGACAGGGTTGTTCGAGCAGTACTTC; CDR3aa: CSARDTSGTGLFEQYF
d_gene: TRBD1; j_gene: TRBJ2-4; v_gene: TRBV2; CDR3nt: TGTGCCAGCAACCAAATGGGACAGGGTGTAGCCAAAAACATTCAGTACTTC; CDR3aa: CASNQMGQGVAKNIQYF
d_gene: .; j_gene: TRBJ2-2; v_gene: TRBV2; CDR3nt: TGTGCCAGCAACGACCCTAGGGACACCGGGGAGCTGTTTTTT; CDR3aa: CASNDPRDTGELFF
d_gene: TRBD2; j_gene: TRBJ2-1; v_gene: TRBV27; CDR3nt: TGTGCCAGCAGCAGCTCTAGCGGGGGACACAATGAGCAGTTCTTC; CDR3aa: CASSSSSGGHNEQFF
d_gene: .; j_gene: TRBJ1-2; v_gene: TRBV29-1; CDR3nt: TGCAGCATAGGGGGGGCCGATGGCTACACCTTC; CDR3aa: CSIGGADGYTF
d_gene: .; j_gene: TRBJ2-1; v_gene: TRBV15; CDR3nt: TGTGCCACCAGCGAGACGGGATCCTACAATGAGCAGTTCTTC; CDR3aa: CATSETGSYNEQFF
d_gene: .; j_gene: TRBJ2-4; v_gene: TRBV27; CDR3nt: TGTGCCAGCAGTTTATCTGTCAGCAGAGCCAAAAACATTCAGTACTTC; CDR3aa: CASSLSVSRAKNIQYF
d_gene: .; j_gene: TRBJ1-2; v_gene: TRBV4-1; CDR3nt: TGCGCCAGCAGCCAAGAGACAGGCAGATACTATGGCTACACCTTC; CDR3aa: CASSQETGRYYGYTF
d_gene: .; j_gene: TRBJ2-3; v_gene: TRBV11-2; CDR3nt: TGTGCCAGCAGCTTAGTAACTGGCACAGATACGCAGTATTTT; CDR3aa: CASSLVTGTDTQYF
d_gene: .; j_gene: TRBJ1-1; v_gene: TRBV12-3/TRBV12-4; CDR3nt: TGTGCCAGCAGTTTAGGGGCATATGAAGCTTTCTTT; CDR3aa: CASSLGAYEAFF
d_gene: .; j_gene: TRBJ2-5; v_gene: TRBV29-1; CDR3nt: TGCAGCGTTGGTGGGGGGCAGGGTCTTGAAGAGACCCAGTACTTC; CDR3aa: CSVGGGQGLEETQYF
d_gene: .; j_gene: TRBJ1-2; v_gene: TRBV27; CDR3nt: TGTGCCAGCAGTTGGGGGACCGACCCGAAGGGCTATGGCTACACCTTC; CDR3aa: CASSWGTDPKGYGYTF
d_gene: .; j_gene: TRBJ1-4; v_gene: TRBV4-1; CDR3nt: TGCGCCAGCAGCCTCCTGGTAGAAGGGGGGACTAATGAAAAACTGTTTTTT; CDR3aa: CASSLLVEGGTNEKLFF